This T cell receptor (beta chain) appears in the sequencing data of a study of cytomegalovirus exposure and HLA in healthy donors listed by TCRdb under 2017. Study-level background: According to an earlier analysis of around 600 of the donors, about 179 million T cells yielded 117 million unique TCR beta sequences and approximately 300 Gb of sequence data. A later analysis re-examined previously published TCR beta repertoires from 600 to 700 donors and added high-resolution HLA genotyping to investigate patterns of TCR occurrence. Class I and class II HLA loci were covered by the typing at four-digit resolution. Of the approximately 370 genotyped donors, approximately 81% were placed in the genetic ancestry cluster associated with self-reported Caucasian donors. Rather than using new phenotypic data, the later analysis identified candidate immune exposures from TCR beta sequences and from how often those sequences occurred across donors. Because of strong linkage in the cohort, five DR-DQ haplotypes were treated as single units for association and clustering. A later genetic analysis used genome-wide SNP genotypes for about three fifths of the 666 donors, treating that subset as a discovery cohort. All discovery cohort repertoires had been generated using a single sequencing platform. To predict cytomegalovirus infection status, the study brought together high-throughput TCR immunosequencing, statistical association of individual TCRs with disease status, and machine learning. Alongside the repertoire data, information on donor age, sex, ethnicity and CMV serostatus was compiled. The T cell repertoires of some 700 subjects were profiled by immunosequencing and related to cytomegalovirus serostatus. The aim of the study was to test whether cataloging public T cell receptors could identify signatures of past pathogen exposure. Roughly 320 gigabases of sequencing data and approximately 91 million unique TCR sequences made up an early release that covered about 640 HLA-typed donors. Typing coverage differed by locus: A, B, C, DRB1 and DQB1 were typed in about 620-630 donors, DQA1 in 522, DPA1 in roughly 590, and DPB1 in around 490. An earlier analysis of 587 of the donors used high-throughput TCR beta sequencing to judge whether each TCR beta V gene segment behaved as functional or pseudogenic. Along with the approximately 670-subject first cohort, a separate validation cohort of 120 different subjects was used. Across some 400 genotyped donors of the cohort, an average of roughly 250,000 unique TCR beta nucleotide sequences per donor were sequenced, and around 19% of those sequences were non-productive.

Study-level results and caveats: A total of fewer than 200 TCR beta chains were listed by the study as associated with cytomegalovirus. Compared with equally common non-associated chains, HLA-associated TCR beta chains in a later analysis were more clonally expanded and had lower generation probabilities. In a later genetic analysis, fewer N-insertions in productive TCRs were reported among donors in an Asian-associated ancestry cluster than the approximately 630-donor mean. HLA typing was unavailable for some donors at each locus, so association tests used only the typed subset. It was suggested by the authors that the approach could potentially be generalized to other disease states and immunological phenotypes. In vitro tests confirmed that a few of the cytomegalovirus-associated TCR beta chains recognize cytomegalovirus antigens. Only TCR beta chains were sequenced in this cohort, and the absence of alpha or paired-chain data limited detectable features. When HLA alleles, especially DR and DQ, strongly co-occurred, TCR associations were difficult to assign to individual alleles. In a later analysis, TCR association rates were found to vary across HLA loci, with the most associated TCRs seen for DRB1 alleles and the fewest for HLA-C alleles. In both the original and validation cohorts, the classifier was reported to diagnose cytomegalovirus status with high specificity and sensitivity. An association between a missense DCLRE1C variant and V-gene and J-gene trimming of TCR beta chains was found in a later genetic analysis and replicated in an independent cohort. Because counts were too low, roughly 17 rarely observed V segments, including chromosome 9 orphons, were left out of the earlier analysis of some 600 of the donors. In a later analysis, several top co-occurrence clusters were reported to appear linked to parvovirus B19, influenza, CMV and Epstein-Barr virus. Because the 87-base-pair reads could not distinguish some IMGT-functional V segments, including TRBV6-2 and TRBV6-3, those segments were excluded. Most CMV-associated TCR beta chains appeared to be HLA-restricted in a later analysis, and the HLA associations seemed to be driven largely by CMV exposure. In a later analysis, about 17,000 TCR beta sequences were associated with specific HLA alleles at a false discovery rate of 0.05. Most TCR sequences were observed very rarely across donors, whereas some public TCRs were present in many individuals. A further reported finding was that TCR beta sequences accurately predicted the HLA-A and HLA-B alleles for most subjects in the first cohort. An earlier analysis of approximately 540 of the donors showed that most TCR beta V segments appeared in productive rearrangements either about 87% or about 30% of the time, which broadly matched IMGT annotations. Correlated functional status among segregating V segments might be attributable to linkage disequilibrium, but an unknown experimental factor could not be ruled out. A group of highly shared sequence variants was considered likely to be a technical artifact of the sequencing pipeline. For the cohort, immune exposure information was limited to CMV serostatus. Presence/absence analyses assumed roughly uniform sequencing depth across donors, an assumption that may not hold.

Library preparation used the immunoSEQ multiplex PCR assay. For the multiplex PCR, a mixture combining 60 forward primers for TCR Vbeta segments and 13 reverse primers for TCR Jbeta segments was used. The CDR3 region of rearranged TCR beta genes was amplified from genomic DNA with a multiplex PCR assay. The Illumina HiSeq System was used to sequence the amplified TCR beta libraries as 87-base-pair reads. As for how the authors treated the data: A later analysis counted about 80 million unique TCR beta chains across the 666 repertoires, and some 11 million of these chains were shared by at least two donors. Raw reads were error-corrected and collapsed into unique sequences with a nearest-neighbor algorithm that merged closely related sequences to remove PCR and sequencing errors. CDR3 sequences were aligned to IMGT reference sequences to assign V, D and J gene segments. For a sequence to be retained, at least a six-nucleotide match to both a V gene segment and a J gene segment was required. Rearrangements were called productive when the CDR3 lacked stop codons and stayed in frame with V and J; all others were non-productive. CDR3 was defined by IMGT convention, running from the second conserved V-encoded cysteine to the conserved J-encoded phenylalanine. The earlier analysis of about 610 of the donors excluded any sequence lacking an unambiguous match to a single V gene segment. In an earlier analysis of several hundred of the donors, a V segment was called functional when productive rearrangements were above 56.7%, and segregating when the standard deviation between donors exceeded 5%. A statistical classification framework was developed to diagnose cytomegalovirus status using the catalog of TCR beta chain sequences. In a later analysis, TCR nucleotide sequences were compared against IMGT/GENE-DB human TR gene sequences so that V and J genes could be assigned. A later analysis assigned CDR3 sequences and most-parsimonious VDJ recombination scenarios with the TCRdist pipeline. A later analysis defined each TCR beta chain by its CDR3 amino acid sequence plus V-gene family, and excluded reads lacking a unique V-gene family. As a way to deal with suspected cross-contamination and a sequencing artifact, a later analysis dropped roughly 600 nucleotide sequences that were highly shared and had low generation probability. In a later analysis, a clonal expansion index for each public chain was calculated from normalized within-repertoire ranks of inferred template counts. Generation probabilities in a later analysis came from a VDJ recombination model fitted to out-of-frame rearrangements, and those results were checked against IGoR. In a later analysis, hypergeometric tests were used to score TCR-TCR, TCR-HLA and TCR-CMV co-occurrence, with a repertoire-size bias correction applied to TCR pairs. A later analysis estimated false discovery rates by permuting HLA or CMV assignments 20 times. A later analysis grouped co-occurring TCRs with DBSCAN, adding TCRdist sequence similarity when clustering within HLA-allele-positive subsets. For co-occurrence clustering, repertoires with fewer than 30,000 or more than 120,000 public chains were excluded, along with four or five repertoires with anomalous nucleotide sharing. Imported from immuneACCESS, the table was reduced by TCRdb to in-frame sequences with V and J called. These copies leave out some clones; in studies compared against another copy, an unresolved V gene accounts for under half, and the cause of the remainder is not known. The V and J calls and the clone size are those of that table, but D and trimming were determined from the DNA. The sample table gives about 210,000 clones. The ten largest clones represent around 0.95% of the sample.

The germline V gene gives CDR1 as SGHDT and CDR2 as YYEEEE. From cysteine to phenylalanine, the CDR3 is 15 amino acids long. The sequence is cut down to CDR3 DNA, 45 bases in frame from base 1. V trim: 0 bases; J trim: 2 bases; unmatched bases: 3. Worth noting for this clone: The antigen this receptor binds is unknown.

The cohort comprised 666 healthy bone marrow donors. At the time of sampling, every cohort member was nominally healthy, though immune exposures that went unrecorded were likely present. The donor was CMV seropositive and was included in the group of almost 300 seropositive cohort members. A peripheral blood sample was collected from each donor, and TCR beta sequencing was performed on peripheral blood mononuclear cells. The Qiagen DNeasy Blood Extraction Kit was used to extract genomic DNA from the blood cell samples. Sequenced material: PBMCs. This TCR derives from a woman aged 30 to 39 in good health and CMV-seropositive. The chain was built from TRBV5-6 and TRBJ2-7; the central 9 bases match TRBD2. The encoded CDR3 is CASSLGVAGAYEQYF. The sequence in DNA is TGTGCCAGCAGCTTGGGGGTAGCGGGGGCCTACGAGCAGTACTTC.